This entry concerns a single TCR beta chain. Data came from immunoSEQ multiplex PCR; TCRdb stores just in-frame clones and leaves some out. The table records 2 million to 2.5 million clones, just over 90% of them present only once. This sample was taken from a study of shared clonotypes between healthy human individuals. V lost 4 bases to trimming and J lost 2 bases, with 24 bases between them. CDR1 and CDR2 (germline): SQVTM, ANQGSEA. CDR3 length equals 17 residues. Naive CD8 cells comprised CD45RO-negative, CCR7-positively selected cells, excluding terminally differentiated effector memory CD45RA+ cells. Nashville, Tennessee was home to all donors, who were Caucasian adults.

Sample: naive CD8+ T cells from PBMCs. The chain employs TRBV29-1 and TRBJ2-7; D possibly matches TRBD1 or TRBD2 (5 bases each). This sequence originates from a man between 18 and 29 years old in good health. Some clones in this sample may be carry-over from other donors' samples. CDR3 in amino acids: CSVVLVWDGYKPYEQYF. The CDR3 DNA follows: TGCAGCGTTGTGTTGGTTTGGGACGGCTACAAACCCTACGAGCAGTACTTC.